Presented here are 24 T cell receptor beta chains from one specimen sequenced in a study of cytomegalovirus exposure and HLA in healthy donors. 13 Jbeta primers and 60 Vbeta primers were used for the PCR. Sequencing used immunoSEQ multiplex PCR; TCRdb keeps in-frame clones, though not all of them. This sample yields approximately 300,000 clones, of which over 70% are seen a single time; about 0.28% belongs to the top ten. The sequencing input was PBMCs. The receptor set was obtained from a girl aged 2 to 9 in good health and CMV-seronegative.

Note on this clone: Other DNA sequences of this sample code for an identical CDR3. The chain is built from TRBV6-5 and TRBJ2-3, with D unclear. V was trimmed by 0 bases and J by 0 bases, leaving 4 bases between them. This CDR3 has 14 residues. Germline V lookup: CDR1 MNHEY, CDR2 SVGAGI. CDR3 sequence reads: CASSYSRSTDTQYF. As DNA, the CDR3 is TGTGCCAGCAGTTACTCGCGCAGCACAGATACGCAGTATTTT.

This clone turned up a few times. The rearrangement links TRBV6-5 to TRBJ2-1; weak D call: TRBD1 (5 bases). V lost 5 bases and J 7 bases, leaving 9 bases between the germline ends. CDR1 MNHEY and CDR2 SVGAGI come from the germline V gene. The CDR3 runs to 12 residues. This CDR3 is CASSRGRNEQFF. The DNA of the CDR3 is TGTGCCAGCAGTAGGGGTCGGAATGAGCAGTTCTTC.

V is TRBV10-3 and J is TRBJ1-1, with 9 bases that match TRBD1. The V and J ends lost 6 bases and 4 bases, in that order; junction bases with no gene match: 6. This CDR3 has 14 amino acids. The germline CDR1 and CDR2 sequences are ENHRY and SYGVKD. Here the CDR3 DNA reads TGTGCCATCAGCCGGGACAGGGATGTCACTGAAGCTTTCTTT. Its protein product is CAISRDRDVTEAFF.

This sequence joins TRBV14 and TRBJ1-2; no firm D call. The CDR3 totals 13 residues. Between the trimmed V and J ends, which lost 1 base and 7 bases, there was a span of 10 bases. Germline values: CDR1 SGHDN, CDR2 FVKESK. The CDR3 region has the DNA TGTGCCAGCAGCCAAGTTCGAGCTGGTGGCTACACCTTC. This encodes CASSQVRAGGYTF.

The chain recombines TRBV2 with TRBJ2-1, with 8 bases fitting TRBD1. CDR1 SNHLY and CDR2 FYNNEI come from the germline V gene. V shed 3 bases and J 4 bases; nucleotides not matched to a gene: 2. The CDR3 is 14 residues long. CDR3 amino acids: CASSEDRAYNEQFF. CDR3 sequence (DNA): TGTGCCAGCAGTGAGGACAGGGCTTACAATGAGCAGTTCTTC.

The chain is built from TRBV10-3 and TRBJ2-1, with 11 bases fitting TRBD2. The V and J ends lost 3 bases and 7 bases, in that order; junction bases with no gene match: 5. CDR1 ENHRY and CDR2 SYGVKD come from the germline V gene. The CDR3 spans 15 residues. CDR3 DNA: TGTGCCATCAGTGAAAGGGCTAGCGGGAGGAATGAGCAGTTCTTC. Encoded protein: CAISERASGRNEQFF.

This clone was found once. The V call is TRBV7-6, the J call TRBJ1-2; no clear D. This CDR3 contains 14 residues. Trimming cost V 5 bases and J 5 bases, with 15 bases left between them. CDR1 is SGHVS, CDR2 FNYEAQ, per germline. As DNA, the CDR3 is TGTGCCAGCAGCGCCGGGTTCCCTTCTTATGGCTACACCTTC. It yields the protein CASSAGFPSYGYTF.

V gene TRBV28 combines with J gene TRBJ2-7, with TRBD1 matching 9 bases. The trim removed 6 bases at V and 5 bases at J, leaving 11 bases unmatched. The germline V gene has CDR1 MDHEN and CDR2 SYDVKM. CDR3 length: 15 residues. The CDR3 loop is CASSTPGTGPHEQYF. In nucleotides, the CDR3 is TGTGCCAGCAGCACCCCCGGGACAGGGCCCCACGAGCAGTACTTC.

CDR3 sequence: CAWSAGEVGEQYF. DNA of the CDR3: TGTGCCTGGAGTGCGGGAGAGGTGGGCGAGCAGTACTTC. The chain employs TRBV30 and TRBJ2-7; possible D gene TRBD2, 6 bases. Trimming stripped 1 base from V and 6 bases from J, with 13 bases between. Germline values: CDR1 GTSNPN, CDR2 SVGIG (reference sequence). This CDR3 has 13 residues.

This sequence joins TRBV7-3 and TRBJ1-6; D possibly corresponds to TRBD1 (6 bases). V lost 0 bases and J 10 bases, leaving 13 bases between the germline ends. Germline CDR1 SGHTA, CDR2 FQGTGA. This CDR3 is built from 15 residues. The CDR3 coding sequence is TGTGCCAGCAGCTTAACGAGGGGGTCTGGGTCACCCCTCCACTTT. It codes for CASSLTRGSGSPLHF.

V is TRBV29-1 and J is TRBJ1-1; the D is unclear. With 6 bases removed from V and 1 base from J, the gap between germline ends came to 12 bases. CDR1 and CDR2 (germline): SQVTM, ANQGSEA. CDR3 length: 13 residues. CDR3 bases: TGCAGCGTGGTACCAACACAGAACACTGAAGCTTTCTTT. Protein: CSVVPTQNTEAFF.

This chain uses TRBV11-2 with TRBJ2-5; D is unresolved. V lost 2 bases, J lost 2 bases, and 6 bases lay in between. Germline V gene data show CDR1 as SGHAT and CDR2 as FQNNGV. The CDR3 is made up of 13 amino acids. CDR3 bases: TGTGCCAGCAGCTTATCTAGGCAAGAGACCCAGTACTTC. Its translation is CASSLSRQETQYF. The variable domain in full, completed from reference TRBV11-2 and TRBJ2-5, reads EAGVAQSPRYKIIEKRQSVAFWCNPISGHATLYWYQQILGQGPKLLIQFQNNGVVDDSQLPKDRFSAERLKGVDSTLKIQPAKLEDSAVYLCASSLSRQETQYFGPGTRLLVL.

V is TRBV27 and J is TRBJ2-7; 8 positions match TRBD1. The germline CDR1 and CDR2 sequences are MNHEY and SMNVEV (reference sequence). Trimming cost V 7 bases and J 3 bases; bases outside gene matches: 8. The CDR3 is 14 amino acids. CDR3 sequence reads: CASMARGRIYEQYF. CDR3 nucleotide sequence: TGTGCCAGCATGGCCAGGGGGCGCATCTACGAGCAGTACTTC.

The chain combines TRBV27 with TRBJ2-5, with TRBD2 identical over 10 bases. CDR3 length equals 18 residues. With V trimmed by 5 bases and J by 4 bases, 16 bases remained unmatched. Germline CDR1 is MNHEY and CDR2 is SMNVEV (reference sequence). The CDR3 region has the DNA TGTGCCAGCAGTAGGCGTAGTACGCTAGCGGGAGCTCTAGAGACCCAGTACTTC. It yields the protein CASSRRSTLAGALETQYF.

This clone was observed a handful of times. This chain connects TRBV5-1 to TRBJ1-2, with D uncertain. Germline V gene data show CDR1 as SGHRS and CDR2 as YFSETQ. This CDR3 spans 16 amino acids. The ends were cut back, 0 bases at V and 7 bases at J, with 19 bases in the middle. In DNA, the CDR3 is TGCGCCAGCAGCTTGGCCCTAAAAGGAGGTCGGCTTGGCTACACCTTC. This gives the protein CASSLALKGGRLGYTF.

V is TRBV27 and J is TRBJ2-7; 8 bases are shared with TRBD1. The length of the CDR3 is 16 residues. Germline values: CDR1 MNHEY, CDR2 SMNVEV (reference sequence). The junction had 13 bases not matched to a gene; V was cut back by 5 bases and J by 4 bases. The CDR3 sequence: CASSKLDGTGGYEQYF. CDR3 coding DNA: TGTGCCAGCAGTAAATTGGACGGGACAGGAGGATACGAGCAGTACTTC.

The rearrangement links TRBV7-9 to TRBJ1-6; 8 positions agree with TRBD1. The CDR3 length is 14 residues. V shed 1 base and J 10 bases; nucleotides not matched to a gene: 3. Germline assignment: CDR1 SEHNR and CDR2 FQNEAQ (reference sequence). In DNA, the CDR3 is TGTGCCAGCAGCTTAGGCAGGGGGCCCTCACCCCTCCACTTT. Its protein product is CASSLGRGPSPLHF.

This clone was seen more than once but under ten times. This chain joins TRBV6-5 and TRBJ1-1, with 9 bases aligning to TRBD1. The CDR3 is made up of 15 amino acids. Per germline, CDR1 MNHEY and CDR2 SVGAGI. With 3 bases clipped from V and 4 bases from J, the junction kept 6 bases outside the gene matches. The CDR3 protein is CASSYKQGAGTEAFF. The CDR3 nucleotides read TGTGCCAGCAGTTATAAACAGGGGGCAGGCACTGAAGCTTTCTTT.

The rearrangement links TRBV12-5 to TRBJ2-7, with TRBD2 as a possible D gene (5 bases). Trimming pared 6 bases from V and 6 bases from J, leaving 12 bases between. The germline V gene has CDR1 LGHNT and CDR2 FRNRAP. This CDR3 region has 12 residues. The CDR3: CASGPGRGEQYF. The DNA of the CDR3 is TGTGCTAGTGGGCCGGGGAGAGGCGAGCAGTACTTC.

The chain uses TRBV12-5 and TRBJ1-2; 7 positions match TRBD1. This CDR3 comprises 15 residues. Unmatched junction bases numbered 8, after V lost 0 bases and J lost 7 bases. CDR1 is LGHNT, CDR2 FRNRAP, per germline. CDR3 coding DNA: TGTGCTAGTGGTTTGGTAGGGACAGAGGGTGGTGGCTACACCTTC. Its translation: CASGLVGTEGGGYTF.

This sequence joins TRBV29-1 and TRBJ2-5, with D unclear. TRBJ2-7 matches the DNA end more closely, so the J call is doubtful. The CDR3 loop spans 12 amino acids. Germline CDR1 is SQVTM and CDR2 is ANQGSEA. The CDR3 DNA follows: TGCAGCGTTGAGGTTGAACCCTACGAGCAGTACTTC. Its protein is CSVEVEPYEQYF.

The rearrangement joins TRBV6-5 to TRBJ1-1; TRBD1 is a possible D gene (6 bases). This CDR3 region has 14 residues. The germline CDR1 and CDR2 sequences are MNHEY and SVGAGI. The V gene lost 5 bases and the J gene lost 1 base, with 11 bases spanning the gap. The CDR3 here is CASSREGGNTEAFF. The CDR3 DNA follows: TGTGCCAGCAGTCGGGAGGGGGGGAACACTGAAGCTTTCTTT.

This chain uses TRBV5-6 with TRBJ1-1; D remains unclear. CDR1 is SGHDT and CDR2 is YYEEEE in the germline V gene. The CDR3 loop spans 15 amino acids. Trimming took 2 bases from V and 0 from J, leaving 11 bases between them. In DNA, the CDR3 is TGTGCCAGCAGCTTTTATACATCCATGAACACTGAAGCTTTCTTT. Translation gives CASSFYTSMNTEAFF. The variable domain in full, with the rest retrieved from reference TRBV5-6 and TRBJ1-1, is DAGVTQSPTHLIKTRGQQVTLRCSPKSGHDTVSWYQQALGQGPQFIFQYYEEEERQRGNFPDRFSGHQFPNYSSELNVNALLLGDSALYLCASSFYTSMNTEAFFGQGTRLTVV.

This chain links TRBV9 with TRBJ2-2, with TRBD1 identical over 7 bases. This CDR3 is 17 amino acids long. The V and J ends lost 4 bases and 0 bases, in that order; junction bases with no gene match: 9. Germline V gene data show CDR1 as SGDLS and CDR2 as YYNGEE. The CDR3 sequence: CASSQGVRDSNTGELFF. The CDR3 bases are TGTGCCAGCAGCCAGGGGGTTAGAGACTCGAACACCGGGGAGCTGTTTTTT. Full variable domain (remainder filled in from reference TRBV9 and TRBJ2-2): DSGVTQTPKHLITATGQRVTLRCSPRSGDLSVYWYQQSLDQGLQFLIQYYNGEERAKGNILERFSAQQFPDLHSELNLSSLELGDSALYFCASSQGVRDSNTGELFFGEGSRLTVL.